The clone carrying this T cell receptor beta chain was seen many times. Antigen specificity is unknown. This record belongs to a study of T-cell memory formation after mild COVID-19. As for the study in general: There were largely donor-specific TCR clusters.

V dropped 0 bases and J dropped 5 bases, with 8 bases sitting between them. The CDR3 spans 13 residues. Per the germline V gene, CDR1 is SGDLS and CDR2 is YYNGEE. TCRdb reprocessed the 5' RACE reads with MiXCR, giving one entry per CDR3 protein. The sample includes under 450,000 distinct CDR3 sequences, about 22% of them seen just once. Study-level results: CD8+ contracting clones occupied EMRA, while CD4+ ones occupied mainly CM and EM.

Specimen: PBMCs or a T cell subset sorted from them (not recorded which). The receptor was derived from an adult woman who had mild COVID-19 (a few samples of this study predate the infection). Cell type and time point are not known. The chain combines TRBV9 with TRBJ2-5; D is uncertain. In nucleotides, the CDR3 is TGTGCCAGCAGCGTAGGTCCTGCGGAGACCCAGTACTTC. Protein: CASSVGPAETQYF.